Each of the 10 T cell receptor beta chains below was sequenced from the same sample in a study of technical replicates of blood from several donors. The table came from immunoSEQ multiplex PCR; TCRdb's copy has only in-frame clones and leaves some out. This table holds around 80,000 clones, approximately 90% found once. The sample consisted of T cells isolated from PBMCs. Source of these receptors: a human donor in good health.

The rearrangement links TRBV27 to TRBJ1-2, with 8 positions matching TRBD1. The germline gives CDR1 MNHEY, CDR2 SMNVEV (reference sequence). J was trimmed by 6 bases and V by 6 bases; bases with no gene match: 15. The CDR3 extends over 16 amino acids. The CDR3: CASRPLDRAKSDGYTF. The CDR3 DNA follows: TGTGCCAGCAGACCTCTGGACAGGGCTAAATCAGATGGCTACACCTTC.

In this sample, this clone turned up once. The V and J genes are TRBV30 and TRBJ2-3, with TRBD2 matching 15 bases. CDR3 length: 19 amino acids. Germline V CDR1 and CDR2: GTSNPN, SVGIG (reference sequence). The junction had 14 bases not matched to a gene; V was cut back by 1 base and J by 6 bases. CDR3 sequence: CAWSAGTGGLAGGYDTQYF. The CDR3 bases are TGTGCCTGGAGTGCCGGGACAGGGGGACTAGCGGGAGGTTATGATACGCAGTATTTT.

The rearrangement uses TRBV2 and TRBJ2-7; maybe TRBD2 (6 bases). CDR3 length equals 15 residues. With 0 bases removed from V and 5 bases from J, the gap between germline ends came to 14 bases. Germline V gene lookup returns CDR1 SNHLY and CDR2 FYNNEI. CDR3 sequence: CASSEALSPGDEQYF. The DNA of the CDR3 is TGTGCCAGCAGTGAAGCGCTCTCTCCGGGAGACGAGCAGTACTTC.

The chain recombines TRBV4-1 with TRBJ2-7; TRBD2 aligns across 7 bases. This CDR3 contains 17 residues. V dropped 1 base and J dropped 4; count of bases not matched to a gene: 13. Germline values: CDR1 MGHRA, CDR2 YSYEKL. CDR3 residues: CASSQVGGRGRSYEQYF. The CDR3 coding sequence is TGCGCCAGCAGCCAAGTGGGGGGGAGAGGAAGGTCTTACGAGCAGTACTTC.

The chain is built from TRBV11-2 and TRBJ2-3; D is uncertain. V lost 1 base, J lost 1 base, and 12 bases lay in between. The CDR3 loop spans 16 amino acids. Per germline, CDR1 SGHAT and CDR2 FQNNGV. CDR3 region: CASSLVLGAGTDTQYF. The CDR3 nucleotides read TGTGCCAGCAGCTTAGTACTTGGAGCAGGCACAGATACGCAGTATTTT.

V usage is TRBV11-2 and J usage is TRBJ1-1; 10 positions agree with TRBD1. The junction had 7 bases not matched to a gene; V was cut back by 5 bases and J by 1 base. The CDR3 sequence is 16 residues long. Germline values: CDR1 SGHAT, CDR2 FQNNGV. CDR3 in amino acids: CASSHQRQGANTEAFF. The CDR3 DNA reads TGTGCCAGCAGCCACCAAAGACAGGGGGCGAACACTGAAGCTTTCTTT.

This rearrangement joins TRBV19 to TRBJ1-3; the D is unclear. Germline CDR1 reads LNHDA; CDR2 reads SQIVND (reference sequence). Trimming cost V 11 bases and J 0 bases, with 14 bases left between them. This CDR3 region has 14 residues. This CDR3 is CASKVEDSGNTIYF. The CDR3 nucleotides read TGTGCCTCCAAGGTGGAGGACTCTGGAAACACCATATATTTT.

Here the CDR3 DNA reads TGCGCCAGCAGCTTGGGCGCTAGCAAAATGTACGAGCAGTACTTC. Its protein is CASSLGASKMYEQYF. V usage is TRBV5-1 and J usage is TRBJ2-7, with a possible D match to TRBD2 (5 bases). Per the germline V gene, CDR1 is SGHRS and CDR2 is YFSETQ. The CDR3 totals 15 residues. The V and J ends lost 0 bases and 4 bases respectively, with 14 bases between them.

This rearrangement joins TRBV7-3 to TRBJ1-1; D unresolved. V lost 2 bases to trimming and J lost 4 bases, with 23 bases between them. Germline lookup yields CDR1 SGHTA and CDR2 FQGTGA. The CDR3 has 18 amino acids. The DNA of the CDR3 is TGTGCCAGCAGCTTATTCCACCTCGACGGCACCCCGGGCACTGAAGCTTTCTTT. Translated: CASSLFHLDGTPGTEAFF.

This clone turned up a few times. The rearrangement joins TRBV9 to TRBJ1-5, with TRBD1 identical over 9 bases. Trimming removed 4 bases from V and 6 bases from J; junction bases left unmatched: 2. CDR3 length equals 13 residues. Looked up from germline, CDR1 is SGDLS and CDR2 is YYNGEE. Here the CDR3 DNA reads TGTGCCAGCAGCCCGACAGGGGGTCAGCCCCAGCATTTT. Its protein is CASSPTGGQPQHF.